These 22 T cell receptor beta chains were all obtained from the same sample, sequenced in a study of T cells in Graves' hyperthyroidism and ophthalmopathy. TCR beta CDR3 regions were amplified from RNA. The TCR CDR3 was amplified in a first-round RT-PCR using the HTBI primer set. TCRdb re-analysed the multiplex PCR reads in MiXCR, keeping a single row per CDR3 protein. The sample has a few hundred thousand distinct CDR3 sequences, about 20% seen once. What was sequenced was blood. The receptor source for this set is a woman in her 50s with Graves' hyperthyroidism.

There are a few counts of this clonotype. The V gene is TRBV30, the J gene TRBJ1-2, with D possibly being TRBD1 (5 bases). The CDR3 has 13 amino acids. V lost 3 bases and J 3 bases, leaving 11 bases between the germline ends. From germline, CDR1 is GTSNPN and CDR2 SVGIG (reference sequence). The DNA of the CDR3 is TGTGCCTGGAGCCCGGGGCTGGACTATGGCTACACCTTC. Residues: CAWSPGLDYGYTF.

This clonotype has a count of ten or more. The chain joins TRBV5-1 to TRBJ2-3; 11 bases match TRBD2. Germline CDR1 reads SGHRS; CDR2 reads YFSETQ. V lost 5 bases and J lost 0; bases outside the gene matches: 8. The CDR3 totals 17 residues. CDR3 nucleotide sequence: TGCGCCAGCAGTATTTCTGGGACTAGCGGAAGCACAGATACGCAGTATTTT. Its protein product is CASSISGTSGSTDTQYF.

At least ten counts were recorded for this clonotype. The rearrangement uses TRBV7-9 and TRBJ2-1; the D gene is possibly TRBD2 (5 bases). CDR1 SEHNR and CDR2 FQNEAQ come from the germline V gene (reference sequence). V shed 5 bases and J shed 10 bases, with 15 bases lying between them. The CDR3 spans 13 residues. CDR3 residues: CASSRVGEWEQFF. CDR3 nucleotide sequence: TGTGCCAGCAGCCGGGTTGGGGAGTGGGAGCAGTTCTTC.

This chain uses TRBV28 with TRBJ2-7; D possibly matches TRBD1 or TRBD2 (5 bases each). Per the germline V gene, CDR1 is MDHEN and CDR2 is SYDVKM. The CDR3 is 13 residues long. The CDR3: CTSSPGQVHEQYV. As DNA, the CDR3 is TGTACCAGCAGCCCGGGGCAGGTCCACGAGCAGTACGTC.

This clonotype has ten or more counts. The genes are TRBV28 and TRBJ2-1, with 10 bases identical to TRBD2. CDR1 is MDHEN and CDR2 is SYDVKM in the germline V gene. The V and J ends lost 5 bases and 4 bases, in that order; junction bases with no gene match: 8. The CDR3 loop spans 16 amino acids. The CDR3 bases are TGTGCCAGCAGTCCTACAGCGGGAGGGCCTTACAATGAGCAGTTCTTC. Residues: CASSPTAGGPYNEQFF. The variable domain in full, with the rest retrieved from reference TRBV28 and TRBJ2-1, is DVKVTQSSRYLVKRTGEKVFLECVQDMDHENMFWYRQDPGLGLRLIYFSYDVKMKEKGDIPEGYSVSREKKERFSLILESASTNQTSMYLCASSPTAGGPYNEQFFGPGTRLTVL.

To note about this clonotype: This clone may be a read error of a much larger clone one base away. CDR3 region: CASSFLLLGGGTEAFF. CDR3 DNA: TGTGCCAGCAGTTTCCTCCTTCTAGGGGGCGGGACTGAAGCTTTCTTT. The genes are TRBV12-3 or TRBV12-4 and TRBJ1-1; 7 bases match TRBD1. The CDR3 length is 16 residues. V was pared by 3 bases and J by 5 bases, with 12 bases of the junction left unmatched.

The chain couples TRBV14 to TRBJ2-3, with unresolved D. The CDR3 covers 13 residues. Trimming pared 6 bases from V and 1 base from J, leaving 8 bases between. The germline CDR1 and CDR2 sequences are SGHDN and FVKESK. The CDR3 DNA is TGTGCCAGCAGAAGTTCTGGCACAGATACGCAGTATTTT. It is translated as CASRSSGTDTQYF.

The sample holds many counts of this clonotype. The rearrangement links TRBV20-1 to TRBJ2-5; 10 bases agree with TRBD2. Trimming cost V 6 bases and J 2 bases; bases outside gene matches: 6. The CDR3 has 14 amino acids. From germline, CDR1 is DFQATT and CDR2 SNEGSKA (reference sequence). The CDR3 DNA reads TGCAGTGCCATCGGACTAGCGGCACAAGAGACCCAGTACTTC. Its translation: CSAIGLAAQETQYF.

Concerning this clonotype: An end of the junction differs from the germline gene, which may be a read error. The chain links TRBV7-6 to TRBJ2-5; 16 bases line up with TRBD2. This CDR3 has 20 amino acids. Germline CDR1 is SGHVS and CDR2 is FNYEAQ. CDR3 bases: TGTGCCAGCAGCTCCCCGGGACTAGCGGGAGGGCTCCGCAGGGGAGAGTCCCAGTACTTC. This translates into CASSSPGLAGGLRRGESQYF.

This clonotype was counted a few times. The CDR3 is CSATGGPYEKLFF. CDR3 coding DNA: TGCAGTGCAACGGGAGGCCCTTATGAAAAACTGTTTTTT. The rearrangement uses TRBV20-1 and TRBJ1-4, with D uncertain. The CDR3 runs to 13 residues. V lost 6 bases and J lost 6, with 14 bases in between. The germline CDR1 and CDR2 sequences are DFQATT and SNEGSKA (reference sequence).

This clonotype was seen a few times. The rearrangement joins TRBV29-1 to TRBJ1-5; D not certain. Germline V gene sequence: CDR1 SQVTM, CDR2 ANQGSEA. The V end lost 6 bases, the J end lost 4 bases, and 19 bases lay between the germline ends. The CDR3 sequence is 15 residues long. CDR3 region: CSVAGASGENQPQHF. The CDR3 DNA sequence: TGCAGCGTCGCCGGAGCCTCTGGGGAAAATCAGCCCCAGCATTTT.

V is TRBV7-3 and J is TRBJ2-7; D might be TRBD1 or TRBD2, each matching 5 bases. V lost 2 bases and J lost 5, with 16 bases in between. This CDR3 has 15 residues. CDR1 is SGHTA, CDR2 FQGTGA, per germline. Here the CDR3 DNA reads TGTGCCAGCAGCTTAGGCGGGCAGGGTGGGAACGAGCAGTACTTC. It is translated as CASSLGGQGGNEQYF. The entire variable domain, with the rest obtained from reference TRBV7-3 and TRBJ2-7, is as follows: GAGVSQTPSNKVTEKGKYVELRCDPISGHTALYWYRQSLGQGPEFLIYFQGTGAADDSGLPNDRFFAVRPEGSVSTLKIQRTERGDSAVYLCASSLGGQGGNEQYFGPGTRLTVT.

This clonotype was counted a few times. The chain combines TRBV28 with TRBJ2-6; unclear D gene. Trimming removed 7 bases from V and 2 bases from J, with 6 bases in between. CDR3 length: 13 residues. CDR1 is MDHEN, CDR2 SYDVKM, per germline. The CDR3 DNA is TGTGCCAGCAATAGCCCTGGGGCCAACGTCCTGACTTTC. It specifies CASNSPGANVLTF.

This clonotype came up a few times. The CDR3, as DNA: TGTGCCAGCAGCCGAGGGCCCTCTGGGGCCAACGTCCTGACTTTC. This translates into CASSRGPSGANVLTF. The chain carries TRBV27 and TRBJ2-6, with D possibly being TRBD2 (5 bases). V gave up 6 bases and J gave up 0 bases, with 9 bases separating them. This CDR3 comprises 15 residues. Germline V gene data show CDR1 as MNHEY and CDR2 as SMNVEV (reference sequence).

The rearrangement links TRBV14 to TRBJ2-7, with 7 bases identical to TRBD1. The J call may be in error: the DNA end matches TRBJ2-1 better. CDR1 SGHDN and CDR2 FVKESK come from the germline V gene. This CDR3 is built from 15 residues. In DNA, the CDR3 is TGTGCCAGCAGCTTGGGACAGTCGAGCTCCTACGAGCAGTTCTTC. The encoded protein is CASSLGQSSSYEQFF.

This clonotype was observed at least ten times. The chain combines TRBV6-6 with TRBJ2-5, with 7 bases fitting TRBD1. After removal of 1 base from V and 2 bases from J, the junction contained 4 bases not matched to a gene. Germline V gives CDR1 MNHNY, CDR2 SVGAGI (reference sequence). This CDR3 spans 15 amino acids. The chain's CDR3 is CASSYYQGVQETQYF. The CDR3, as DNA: TGTGCCAGCAGTTACTACCAGGGGGTTCAAGAGACCCAGTACTTC.

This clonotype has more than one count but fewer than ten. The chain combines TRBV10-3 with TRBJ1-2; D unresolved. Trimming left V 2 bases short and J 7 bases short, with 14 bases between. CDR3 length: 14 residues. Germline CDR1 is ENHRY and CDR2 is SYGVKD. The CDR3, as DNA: TGTGCCATCAGTGAGATAGTAGGAGGAACTGGCTACACCTTC. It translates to CAISEIVGGTGYTF.

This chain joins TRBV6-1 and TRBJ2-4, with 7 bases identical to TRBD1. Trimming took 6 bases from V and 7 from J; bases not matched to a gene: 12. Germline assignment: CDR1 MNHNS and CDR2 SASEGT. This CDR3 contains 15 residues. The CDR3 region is CASSRPRDRANIQYF. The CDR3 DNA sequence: TGTGCCAGCAGCCGTCCTAGAGACAGGGCGAACATTCAGTACTTC.

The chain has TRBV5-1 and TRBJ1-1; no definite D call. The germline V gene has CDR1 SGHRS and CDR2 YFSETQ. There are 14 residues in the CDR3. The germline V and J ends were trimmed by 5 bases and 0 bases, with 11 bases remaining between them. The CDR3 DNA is TGCGCCAGCAGAACATCGGTTATGAACACTGAAGCTTTCTTT. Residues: CASRTSVMNTEAFF. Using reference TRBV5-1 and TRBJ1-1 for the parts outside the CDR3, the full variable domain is KAGVTQTPRYLIKTRGQQVTLSCSPISGHRSVSWYQQTPGQGLQFLFEYFSETQRNKGNFPGRFSGRQFSNSRSEMNVSTLELGDSALYLCASRTSVMNTEAFFGQGTRLTVV.

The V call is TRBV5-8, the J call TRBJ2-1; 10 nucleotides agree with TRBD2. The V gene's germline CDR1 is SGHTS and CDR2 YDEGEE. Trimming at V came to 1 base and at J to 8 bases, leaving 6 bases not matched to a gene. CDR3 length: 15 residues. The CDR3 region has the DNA TGTGCCAGCAGCTTGCCTAGCGGGGGTTTCGATGAGCAGTTCTTC. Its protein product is CASSLPSGGFDEQFF.

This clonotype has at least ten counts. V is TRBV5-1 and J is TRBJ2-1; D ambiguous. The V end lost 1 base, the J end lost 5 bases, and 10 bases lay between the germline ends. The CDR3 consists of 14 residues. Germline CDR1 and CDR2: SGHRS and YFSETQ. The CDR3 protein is CASSLNAPHNEQFF. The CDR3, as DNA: TGCGCCAGCAGCTTGAATGCCCCACACAATGAGCAGTTCTTC.

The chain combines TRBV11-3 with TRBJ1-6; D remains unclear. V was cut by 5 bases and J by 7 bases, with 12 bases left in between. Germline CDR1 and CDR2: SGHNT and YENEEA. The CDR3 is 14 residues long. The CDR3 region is CASSHGRENSPLHF. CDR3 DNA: TGTGCCAGCAGCCACGGGCGGGAAAATTCACCCCTCCACTTT.